Below are 27 T cell receptor beta chains sequenced from a single sample in a study of cytomegalovirus exposure and HLA in healthy donors. This PCR relied on a set of 60 Vbeta primers and 13 Jbeta primers. The data were produced by immunoSEQ multiplex PCR, yet TCRdb's version contains in-frame clones alone and is incomplete. Of a few hundred thousand clones in the sample, approximately 82% are singletons; the top ten hold roughly 10%. The sequenced sample consisted of PBMCs. The source of these receptors is a woman aged 50 to 60 in good health and CMV-seropositive.

This chain connects TRBV5-6 to TRBJ2-2; D is possibly TRBD2 (5 bases). V lost 1 base and J 4 bases, leaving 8 bases between the germline ends. There are 14 residues in the CDR3. In germline, CDR1 is SGHDT, CDR2 YYEEEE. This chain's CDR3 is CASSLWRSTGELFF. CDR3 DNA: TGTGCCAGCAGCTTGTGGAGGAGCACCGGGGAGCTGTTTTTT.

The V gene is TRBV7-3, the J gene TRBJ2-1; D possibly corresponds to TRBD2 (5 bases). CDR3 length: 13 amino acids. Trimming cost V 2 bases and J 6 bases, with 8 bases left between them. Germline V lookup: CDR1 SGHTA, CDR2 FQGTGA. In nucleotides, the CDR3 is TGTGCCAGCAGCTTACTAGGACTCAATGAGCAGTTCTTC. As protein: CASSLLGLNEQFF.

This clone showed up just a few times. The J gene is TRBJ1-5, the V gene TRBV6-6; D is possibly TRBD1 (6 bases). The CDR3 loop spans 15 amino acids. CDR1 is MNHNY and CDR2 is SVGAGI in the germline V gene (reference sequence). Deletions cut 1 base from V and 6 bases from J, with 13 bases between. This CDR3 is CASSYWGGPAQPQHF. The DNA of the CDR3 is TGTGCCAGCAGTTACTGGGGGGGCCCGGCTCAGCCCCAGCATTTT.

V gene TRBV7-3 combines with J gene TRBJ1-1; 9 bases are shared with TRBD1. The CDR3 runs to 13 residues. V lost 2 bases, J lost 8 bases, and 3 bases stayed unmatched. Germline CDR1 is SGHTA and CDR2 is FQGTGA. The CDR3 loop reads CASSLLGQGEAFF. CDR3 nucleotides: TGTGCCAGCAGCTTATTAGGACAGGGGGAAGCTTTCTTT. Full variable domain (missing parts from reference TRBV7-3 and TRBJ1-1): GAGVSQTPSNKVTEKGKYVELRCDPISGHTALYWYRQSLGQGPEFLIYFQGTGAADDSGLPNDRFFAVRPEGSVSTLKIQRTERGDSAVYLCASSLLGQGEAFFGQGTRLTVV.

V gene TRBV5-5 combines with J gene TRBJ2-5; 8 positions agree with TRBD2. The CDR3 covers 15 residues. Germline V gene data show CDR1 as SGHKS and CDR2 as YYEKEE (reference sequence). V lost 4 bases and J lost 4; bases outside the gene matches: 9. CDR3 loop: CASSRGGASGETQYF. CDR3 coding DNA: TGTGCCAGCAGCCGGGGGGGGGCTAGCGGAGAGACCCAGTACTTC.

This chain uses TRBV7-2 with TRBJ1-1; D not resolved. The V and J ends lost 1 base and 1 base respectively, with 7 bases between them. This CDR3 spans 14 amino acids. The germline gives CDR1 SGHTA, CDR2 FQGNSA. The CDR3 nucleotides read TGTGCCAGCAGCTTAGTTTCAGGGAACACTGAAGCTTTCTTT. This gives the protein CASSLVSGNTEAFF.

This clone has a single count. The chain recombines TRBV27 with TRBJ1-6; 7 bases line up with TRBD1. Trimming removed 6 bases from V and 8 bases from J; junction bases left unmatched: 13. There are 16 residues in the CDR3. In germline, CDR1 is MNHEY, CDR2 SMNVEV (reference sequence). In nucleotides, the CDR3 is TGTGCCAGCAGCGGTCAGGGCAGGGGGGCTTATTCACCCCTCCACTTT. It yields the protein CASSGQGRGAYSPLHF.

This clone appeared a few times. The rearrangement joins TRBV6-5 to TRBJ1-1, with TRBD1 matching 7 bases. This CDR3 comprises 14 residues. The ends lost 3 bases at V and 5 bases at J; junction bases unmatched: 6. Looked up from germline, CDR1 is MNHEY and CDR2 is SVGAGI. Here the CDR3 reads CASSYIRGRTEAFF. DNA for the CDR3: TGTGCCAGCAGTTATATCAGGGGGAGAACTGAAGCTTTCTTT.

This chain uses TRBV5-1 with TRBJ1-1; a weak D match, TRBD1 (6 bases). V was pared by 5 bases and J by 6 bases, with 17 bases between. This CDR3 has 14 residues. Germline V lookup: CDR1 SGHRS, CDR2 YFSETQ. The chain's CDR3 is CASRDTGLRAEAFF. Written as DNA, the CDR3 is TGCGCCAGCAGAGACACAGGGCTCCGGGCTGAAGCTTTCTTT.

The rearrangement links TRBV6-4 to TRBJ2-6, with a weak D call TRBD1 (5 bases). Trimming took off 2 bases at V and 0 bases at J, with 5 bases between the two ends. Germline V gene lookup returns CDR1 MRHNA and CDR2 SNTAGT. The CDR3 has 15 amino acids. The CDR3 DNA follows: TGTGCCAGCAGTGACGACAGCTCTGGGGCCAACGTCCTGACTTTC. It yields the protein CASSDDSSGANVLTF.

The rearrangement links TRBV9 to TRBJ1-1; D perhaps matches TRBD1 (5 bases). V was clipped by 5 bases and J by 1 base, with 12 bases between them. The CDR3 contains 14 residues. Germline V lookup: CDR1 SGDLS, CDR2 YYNGEE. The CDR3 DNA sequence: TGTGCCAGCAGTGGAGGGGTGCCGAACACTGAAGCTTTCTTT. Residues: CASSGGVPNTEAFF.

This clone has only a few counts. This chain uses TRBV14 with TRBJ1-5; D is undetermined. V lost 3 bases to trimming and J lost 4 bases, with 7 bases between them. CDR1 is SGHDN, CDR2 FVKESK, per germline. This CDR3 has 13 residues. The CDR3 loop reads CASSHDGNQPQHF. The DNA of the CDR3 is TGTGCCAGCAGCCACGACGGGAATCAGCCCCAGCATTTT.

V usage is TRBV9 and J usage is TRBJ1-1, with D perhaps matching TRBD1 (6 bases). V was trimmed by 0 bases and J by 3 bases, leaving 12 bases between them. CDR1 is SGDLS, CDR2 YYNGEE, per germline. The CDR3 runs 15 residues. Here the CDR3 reads CASSVDGGLDTEAFF. The CDR3 DNA reads as TGTGCCAGCAGCGTAGATGGGGGCTTAGACACTGAAGCTTTCTTT.

The CDR3: CASSLVSYSSYEQYF. The CDR3 DNA reads as TGCGCCAGCAGCCTCGTCTCTTATTCCTCCTACGAGCAGTACTTC. V is TRBV5-1 and J is TRBJ2-7, with no clear D. The V gene lost 4 bases and the J gene lost 0 bases, with 14 bases spanning the gap. The CDR3 is made up of 15 amino acids. Germline V gene lookup returns CDR1 SGHRS and CDR2 YFSETQ. Full variable domain (rest looked up from reference TRBV5-1 and TRBJ2-7): KAGVTQTPRYLIKTRGQQVTLSCSPISGHRSVSWYQQTPGQGLQFLFEYFSETQRNKGNFPGRFSGRQFSNSRSEMNVSTLELGDSALYLCASSLVSYSSYEQYFGPGTRLTVT.

This chain links TRBV7-9 with TRBJ1-3; D is perhaps TRBD1 (6 bases). The CDR3 is made up of 16 amino acids. V dropped 4 bases and J dropped 0 bases, with 13 bases sitting between them. Per germline, CDR1 SEHNR and CDR2 FQNEAQ (reference sequence). The CDR3 nucleotides read TGTGCCAGCAGCTCCGGGACACCGAGCTCTGGAAACACCATATATTTT. Translation: CASSSGTPSSGNTIYF.

The chain couples TRBV25-1 to TRBJ2-1, with 7 bases matching TRBD2. CDR1 MGHDK and CDR2 SYGVNS come from the germline V gene. There are 14 residues in the CDR3. J lost 6 bases, V lost 6 bases, and 8 bases had no gene match. The CDR3 DNA is TGTGCCAGCAGGGAAGCGGGGTCCAGCAATGAGCAGTTCTTC. Translating gives CASREAGSSNEQFF.

The chain combines TRBV7-9 with TRBJ2-5, with D perhaps matching TRBD2 (6 bases). The CDR3 runs to 14 residues. Germline CDR1 reads SEHNR; CDR2 reads FQNEAQ (reference sequence). V lost 5 bases, J lost 1 base, and 11 bases lay in between. The CDR3 DNA follows: TGTGCCAGCAGCGTGGGGGGACTCCAAGAGACCCAGTACTTC. It specifies CASSVGGLQETQYF.

This clone was detected only a few times. This chain links TRBV5-1 with TRBJ1-6; no reliable D call. Trimming left V 3 bases short and J 0 bases short, with 7 bases between. The CDR3 length is 15 residues. The V gene's germline CDR1 is SGHRS and CDR2 YFSETQ. The CDR3 is CASSYASSYNSPLHF. DNA of the CDR3: TGCGCCAGCAGCTATGCTAGCTCCTATAATTCACCCCTCCACTTT.

This chain connects TRBV5-1 to TRBJ1-2; D gene uncertain. Trimming pared 4 bases from V and 0 bases from J, leaving 7 bases between. The germline V gene encodes CDR1 SGHRS and CDR2 YFSETQ. The CDR3 totals 13 residues. This CDR3 reads CASSPGANYGYTF. CDR3 DNA: TGCGCCAGCAGCCCCGGGGCTAACTATGGCTACACCTTC.

The V gene is TRBV19, the J gene TRBJ1-1, with D possibly matching TRBD1 (5 bases). Per germline, CDR1 LNHDA and CDR2 SQIVND (reference sequence). This CDR3 is built from 13 residues. Trimming took 6 bases from V and 4 from J, leaving 12 bases between them. The CDR3 loop reads CASRWRGGTEAFF. Here the CDR3 DNA reads TGTGCCAGTAGATGGCGGGGGGGCACTGAAGCTTTCTTT.

The chain uses TRBV7-3 and TRBJ2-3; maybe TRBD1 (6 bases). The CDR3 consists of 15 residues. Germline V gives CDR1 SGHTA, CDR2 FQGTGA. Trimming removed 5 bases from V and 2 bases from J, with 14 bases in between. As DNA, the CDR3 is TGTGCCAGCAGCCGTCCAGGACAGATCACAGATACGCAGTATTTT. It yields the protein CASSRPGQITDTQYF.

This sequence joins TRBV25-1 and TRBJ2-5; D is perhaps TRBD1 (7 bases). Germline CDR1 and CDR2: MGHDK and SYGVNS. Trimming took off 5 bases at V and 4 bases at J, with 14 bases between the two ends. CDR3 length: 14 amino acids. Written as DNA, the CDR3 is TGTGCCAGCAGTCCAGGAGGGACAGCAGAGACCCAGTACTTC. It specifies CASSPGGTAETQYF.

This clone was seen a few times. The CDR3 loop reads CASKEGQAFEKLFF. The CDR3, as DNA: TGTGCCAGCAAGGAGGGCCAGGCGTTTGAAAAACTGTTTTTT. The chain has TRBV2 and TRBJ1-4; D gene ambiguous. From germline, CDR1 is SNHLY and CDR2 FYNNEI. Trimming removed 7 bases at V and 7 bases at J, with 16 bases between. This CDR3 has 14 amino acids. The full variable domain, completed using reference TRBV2 and TRBJ1-4, is EPEVTQTPSHQVTQMGQEVILRCVPISNHLYFYWYRQILGQKVEFLVSFYNNEISEKSEIFDDQFSVERPDGSNFTLKIRSTKLEDSAMYFCASKEGQAFEKLFFGSGTQLSVL.

The CDR3 DNA is TGTGCCAGCAGCGGCGGGGGCTCTGGAAACACCATATATTTT. It is translated as CASSGGGSGNTIYF. The chain combines TRBV9 with TRBJ1-3, with D maybe TRBD1 (5 bases). There are 14 residues in the CDR3. The germline gives CDR1 SGDLS, CDR2 YYNGEE. V lost 3 bases, J lost 0 bases, and 7 bases lay in between.

The genes are TRBV18 and TRBJ2-3; 8 bases map to TRBD2. J gave up 2 bases and V 3 bases, and 7 bases lay outside the gene matches. Germline V gene lookup returns CDR1 KGHSH and CDR2 LQKENI. This CDR3 is built from 16 residues. CDR3 bases: TGTGCCAGCTCACCGTTAGCGGGGCCAACCACAGATACGCAGTATTTT. As protein: CASSPLAGPTTDTQYF.

This clone was seen a handful of times. V and J are TRBV4-2 and TRBJ1-1, with D tentatively TRBD1 (6 bases). This CDR3 is built from 14 residues. CDR1 and CDR2 (germline): LGHNA, YNFKEQ. Trimming stripped 4 bases from V and 5 bases from J, with 14 bases between. The DNA of the CDR3 is TGTGCCAGCAGCCCCGGTAGGGGGGGGACTGAAGCTTTCTTT. Protein: CASSPGRGGTEAFF.

V is TRBV27 and J is TRBJ2-1; D unclear. The CDR3 is 16 residues long. Germline lookup yields CDR1 MNHEY and CDR2 SMNVEV (reference sequence). Trimming cost V 5 bases and J 4 bases, with 18 bases left between them. This CDR3 reads CASSKTRGYEYNEQFF. The CDR3 bases are TGTGCCAGCAGTAAAACCCGAGGTTACGAGTACAATGAGCAGTTCTTC.